The next 30 T cell receptor beta chains were all read from a single sample in a study of blood T cells in healthy people across ages. A sample-barcoded 5' primer and a J-beta primer mix were used in a second PCR of roughly 7 to 12 cycles. MiXCR, applied by TCRdb to the 5' RACE reads, yields one record per CDR3 protein. The sample has 580,000 or so distinct CDR3 sequences, 40% to 55% seen once. The specimen was blood. The receptors shown here come from a man older than 75 in good health.

This clonotype showed up many times. V is TRBV6-5 and J is TRBJ2-7; maybe TRBD1 (6 bases). Germline loops: CDR1 MNHEY, CDR2 SVGAGI. V lost 0 bases and J 1 base, leaving 13 bases between the germline ends. The CDR3 totals 16 residues. CDR3 nucleotides: TGTGCCAGCAGTTACTCGGGACACAGGGCATCCTACGAGCAGTACTTC. This sequence encodes CASSYSGHRASYEQYF.

This chain connects TRBV29-1 to TRBJ2-1; 11 bases line up with TRBD2. This CDR3 region has 15 residues. Losses at the gene ends were 6 bases for V and 3 bases for J; bases not matched to a gene: 7. Germline V CDR1 and CDR2: SQVTM, ANQGSEA. As DNA, the CDR3 is TGCAGCGTGACCGGGACTAGCGGCTACTACAATGAGCAGTTCTTC. Translation gives CSVTGTSGYYNEQFF.

The gene calls are TRBV11-1 and TRBJ2-1; 9 nucleotides match TRBD1. With V trimmed by 7 bases and J by 6 bases, 13 bases remained unmatched. Germline values: CDR1 SGHAT, CDR2 FQDESV (reference sequence). CDR3 size: 16 residues. CDR3 in amino acids: CASTLNQGQGSNEQFF. The CDR3 nucleotides read TGTGCCAGCACCCTGAACCAAGGACAGGGGAGCAATGAGCAGTTCTTC. Using reference TRBV11-1 and TRBJ2-1 for the parts outside the CDR3, the full variable domain is EAEVAQSPRYKITEKSQAVAFWCDPISGHATLYWYRQILGQGPELLVQFQDESVVDDSQLPKDRFSAERLKGVDSTLKIQPAELGDSAMYLCASTLNQGQGSNEQFFGPGTRLTVL.

This sequence joins TRBV15 and TRBJ2-5; the D gene is possibly TRBD2 (5 bases). V lost 5 bases and J lost 5, with 12 bases in between. The CDR3 has 13 amino acids. Germline CDR1 LNHNV, CDR2 YYDKDF (reference sequence). DNA of the CDR3: TGTGCCACCAGCGTACTAGTAGGGGAGACCCAGTACTTC. It specifies CATSVLVGETQYF.

This rearrangement joins TRBV5-1 to TRBJ1-1; D may be TRBD1 (6 bases). V lost 3 bases and J 7 bases, leaving 19 bases between the germline ends. Germline lookup yields CDR1 SGHRS and CDR2 YFSETQ. This CDR3 has 15 amino acids. The CDR3 loop is CASSSGTSVTGEAFF. As DNA, the CDR3 is TGCGCCAGCAGCTCAGGGACAAGTGTAACTGGTGAAGCTTTCTTT.

The V and J genes are TRBV6-1 and TRBJ2-2, with D possibly being TRBD1 or TRBD2 (6 bases each). This CDR3 comprises 15 residues. Trimming took off 7 bases at V and 0 bases at J, with 12 bases between the two ends. From germline, CDR1 is MNHNS and CDR2 SASEGT. The DNA for the CDR3 is TGTGCCAGCATGCTAAGGGGGGCGAACACCGGGGAGCTGTTTTTT. Translated, it gives CASMLRGANTGELFF.

J is TRBJ2-3 and V is TRBV9; maybe TRBD1 (6 bases). V lost 2 bases and J 0 bases, leaving 10 bases between the germline ends. Germline-derived CDR1 and CDR2 are SGDLS and YYNGEE. The CDR3 consists of 15 residues. The CDR3 DNA reads as TGTGCCAGCAGCGTGGTGACAGGAAGCACAGATACGCAGTATTTT. Amino acids: CASSVVTGSTDTQYF.

The chain has TRBV20-1 and TRBJ2-1; possible D gene TRBD2, 7 bases. CDR1 is DFQATT and CDR2 is SNEGSKA in the germline V gene (reference sequence). This CDR3 region has 12 residues. The V gene lost 5 bases and the J gene lost 13 bases, with 18 bases spanning the gap. The CDR3 nucleotides read TGCAGTGCTTTACAGGGAGGGGGGACCCAGTTCTTC. Its translation is CSALQGGGTQFF.

A few counts support this clonotype. In DNA, the CDR3 is TGTGCCAGCAGCTTGGTGGGGGACTCCTACAATGAGCAGTTCTTC. This gives the protein CASSLVGDSYNEQFF. The V call is TRBV5-5, the J call TRBJ2-1; either TRBD1 or TRBD2 may fit D (5 bases each). The CDR3 runs 15 residues. CDR1 is SGHKS and CDR2 is YYEKEE in the germline V gene (reference sequence). Trimming removed 0 bases from V and 0 bases from J, with 7 bases in between.

This clonotype was counted at least ten times. V is TRBV6-5 and J is TRBJ2-7; no definite D call. The tail of the sequence fits TRBJ2-5 better, so the J call may be wrong. Looked up from germline, CDR1 is MNHEY and CDR2 is SVGAGI. The CDR3 contains 12 residues. CDR3 nucleotide sequence: TGTGCCAGCAGTAACAGAAAAGAGACCCAGTACTTC. This sequence encodes CASSNRKETQYF.

This clonotype was seen a few times. The chain combines TRBV9 with TRBJ1-1; D may be TRBD1 (6 bases). Trimming stripped 4 bases from V and 1 base from J, with 17 bases between. From germline, CDR1 is SGDLS and CDR2 YYNGEE. The CDR3 has 16 amino acids. The DNA of the CDR3 is TGTGCCAGCAGCAGGCGACAGGCGACCCAGAACACTGAAGCTTTCTTT. Protein product: CASSRRQATQNTEAFF.

In DNA form, the CDR3 reads TGCAGCGTTGGGATGGGAGGCAGGGTCTACGAGCAGTACTTC. Translation: CSVGMGGRVYEQYF. This chain links TRBV29-1 with TRBJ2-1; D is perhaps TRBD2 (6 bases). The closer fit of TRBJ2-7 to the DNA end suggests the J call may be wrong. Germline V CDR1 and CDR2: SQVTM, ANQGSEA. This CDR3 comprises 14 residues.

The rearrangement links TRBV7-3 to TRBJ2-7; D may be TRBD1 or TRBD2 (5 bases each). Trimming removed 4 bases at V and 4 bases at J, with 14 bases between. From germline, CDR1 is SGHTA and CDR2 FQGTGA. This CDR3 spans 14 amino acids. The CDR3 nucleotides read TGTGCCAGCAGCTCCGGGACCCCTCCTTACGAGCAGTACTTC. This codes for CASSSGTPPYEQYF.

This clonotype was picked up a small number of times. The CDR3 DNA reads TGCAGCGTTGCCCTCATCGGGACTGAAGCTTTCTTT. It yields the protein CSVALIGTEAFF. The chain employs TRBV29-1 and TRBJ1-1, with D uncertain. Germline CDR1 is SQVTM and CDR2 is ANQGSEA. The V end lost 4 bases, the J end lost 5 bases, and 11 bases lay between the germline ends. The CDR3 runs to 12 residues.

V gene TRBV20-1 combines with J gene TRBJ2-5, with TRBD2 matching over 13 bases. J was trimmed by 4 bases and V by 6 bases; bases with no gene match: 8. Germline values: CDR1 DFQATT, CDR2 SNEGSKA (reference sequence). The CDR3 is made up of 15 amino acids. The CDR3 DNA reads as TGCAGTGCGCTCGCACTAGCGGGAGGGAGAGAGACCCAGTACTTC. It translates to CSALALAGGRETQYF.

This clonotype was seen a few times. CDR3 coding DNA: TGTGCCAGCAGCGCGGACGCGAACACTGAAGCTTTCTTT. Translated: CASSADANTEAFF. The V call is TRBV7-9, the J call TRBJ1-1, with D uncertain. V was trimmed by 5 bases and J by 1 base, leaving 8 bases between them. This CDR3 is 13 amino acids long. CDR1 is SEHNR and CDR2 is FQNEAQ in the germline V gene (reference sequence). Full variable domain (outside the CDR3, taken from reference TRBV7-9 and TRBJ1-1): DTGVSQNPRHKITKRGQNVTFRCDPISEHNRLYWYRQTLGQGPEFLTYFQNEAQLEKSRLLSDRFSAERPKGSFSTLEIQRTEQGDSAMYLCASSADANTEAFFGQGTRLTVV.

The genes are TRBV7-2 and TRBJ2-7, with unresolved D. Germline values: CDR1 SGHTA, CDR2 FQGNSA. Trimming took 2 bases from V and 3 from J, leaving 14 bases between them. CDR3 length: 15 amino acids. The CDR3 DNA follows: TGTGCCAGCAGCTTAATCGATGAGGTCGGCTACGAGCAGTACTTC. This sequence encodes CASSLIDEVGYEQYF.

The chain carries TRBV9 and TRBJ1-4; D remains ambiguous. This CDR3 is built from 15 residues. Germline CDR1 is SGDLS and CDR2 is YYNGEE. V lost 2 bases to trimming and J lost 1 base, with 9 bases between them. The CDR3, as DNA: TGTGCCAGCAGCGTGGTGGGAGGAACTAATGAAAAACTGTTTTTT. It is translated as CASSVVGGTNEKLFF.

The chain combines TRBV10-3 with TRBJ1-4, with 7 positions matching TRBD1. CDR1 and CDR2 from the germline V gene are ENHRY and SYGVKD. This CDR3 has 20 residues. V trimming: 2 bases; J trimming: 0 bases; junction bases outside the gene matches: 15. The CDR3 sequence is CAISEAIPGQLKSTNEKLFF. The CDR3 DNA reads TGTGCCATCAGTGAGGCTATCCCGGGACAGCTTAAGTCAACTAATGAAAAACTGTTTTTT.

Note on this clonotype: One end of the junction is discordant with germline, which a read error may explain. The V call is TRBV7-9, the J call TRBJ2-2; TRBD2 aligns across 8 bases. Germline V gene sequence: CDR1 SEHNR, CDR2 FQNEAQ (reference sequence). This CDR3 has 18 amino acids. DNA of the CDR3: TGTGCCAGCAGCTTACCCGATCCAGCGGGGGTGGACACCGGAGAGCTGTTTTTT. Translated, it gives CASSLPDPAGVDTGELFF.

This clonotype appeared a few times. This CDR3 reads CASSSPTSGHNEQFF. The DNA for the CDR3 is TGTGCCAGCAGTTCTCCGACTAGCGGCCACAATGAGCAGTTCTTC. The chain is built from TRBV7-2 and TRBJ2-1, with 9 bases lining up with TRBD2. J gave up 5 bases and V 6 bases, and 8 bases lay outside the gene matches. The CDR3 has 15 amino acids. Germline V gives CDR1 SGHTA, CDR2 FQGNSA.

This rearrangement joins TRBV5-1 to TRBJ2-5; a possible D gene is TRBD1 (6 bases). The CDR3 totals 14 residues. Trimming removed 2 bases at V and 5 bases at J, with 13 bases between. The V gene's germline CDR1 is SGHRS and CDR2 YFSETQ. The CDR3 is CASSLRGTAETQYF. In nucleotides, the CDR3 is TGCGCCAGCAGCTTAAGGGGGACCGCGGAGACCCAGTACTTC.

The chain has TRBV20-1 and TRBJ2-1, with D perhaps given as TRBD1 or TRBD2 (7 bases each). Germline values: CDR1 DFQATT, CDR2 SNEGSKA (reference sequence). This CDR3 spans 13 amino acids. The CDR3 bases are TGCAGCGTTTGGCGGGGGACAGCTTACGAGCAGTTCTTC. Translating gives CSVWRGTAYEQFF.

The V call is TRBV6-2 or TRBV6-3, the J call TRBJ2-2; the match to TRBD2 covers 7 bases. Germline assignment: CDR1 MNHEY and CDR2 SVGEGT. The CDR3 consists of 14 residues. The trim removed 7 bases at V and 5 bases at J, leaving 7 bases unmatched. This CDR3 is CASTRNGGTGELFF. CDR3 nucleotide sequence: TGTGCCAGCACCAGGAACGGGGGGACCGGGGAGCTGTTTTTT.

This clonotype came up a few times. The CDR3 nucleotides are TGTGCCAGCAGCTTAATCGGGTCCACGGAGCAGTTCTTC. It translates to CASSLIGSTEQFF. The chain carries TRBV7-9 and TRBJ2-1, with no clear D. V gave up 2 bases and J gave up 10 bases, with 12 bases separating them. CDR1 SEHNR and CDR2 FQNEAQ come from the germline V gene (reference sequence). The CDR3 loop spans 13 amino acids.

This clonotype was observed once. This chain connects TRBV4-2 to TRBJ2-4, with 13 bases aligning to TRBD2. The assigned J gene may be wrong: the sequence end matches TRBJ2-7 better. Germline V CDR1 and CDR2: LGHNA, YNFKEQ. The length of the CDR3 is 17 residues. The CDR3 DNA reads as TGTGCCAGCAGCCACTTTAGCGGGGGACTAGCGGGATACGAGCAGTACTTC. The encoded protein is CASSHFSGGLAGYEQYF.

This chain joins TRBV20-1 and TRBJ2-7; 8 bases fit TRBD1. Germline CDR1 and CDR2: DFQATT and SNEGSKA (reference sequence). The CDR3 contains 13 residues. J was trimmed by 6 bases and V by 5 bases; bases with no gene match: 9. The CDR3 sequence is CSASGQVPAEQYF. The CDR3 nucleotides read TGCAGTGCTTCGGGACAGGTACCGGCCGAGCAGTACTTC.

The CDR3 bases are TGCAGTTCCACCCCAGCGCAGGGCGACTATGGCTACACCTTC. Protein: CSSTPAQGDYGYTF. This rearrangement joins TRBV20-1 to TRBJ1-2; a possible D gene is TRBD1 (5 bases). The CDR3 contains 14 residues. Between the trimmed V and J ends, which lost 8 bases and 3 bases, there was a span of 19 bases. The V gene's germline CDR1 is DFQATT and CDR2 SNEGSKA (reference sequence).

The chain recombines TRBV7-2 with TRBJ2-6, with 9 bases fitting TRBD1. CDR3 length equals 19 residues. Unmatched junction bases numbered 6, after V lost 0 bases and J lost 0 bases. From germline, CDR1 is SGHTA and CDR2 FQGNSA. The CDR3 spells CASSLAGTGLLSGANVLTF. The CDR3 DNA is TGTGCCAGCAGCTTAGCGGGGACAGGGTTACTCTCTGGGGCCAACGTCCTGACTTTC.

There are a few counts of this clonotype. The V and J genes are TRBV7-2 and TRBJ2-3; D is uncertain. The CDR3 runs to 15 residues. Between the trimmed V and J ends, which lost 4 bases and 6 bases, there was a span of 17 bases. Germline V CDR1 and CDR2: SGHTA, FQGNSA. The CDR3: CASSSVIGPVDTQYF. The CDR3, as DNA: TGTGCCAGCAGCTCAGTAATTGGGCCAGTGGATACGCAGTATTTT.